Listed here is a single T cell receptor beta chain. Original handling: Amplification with reference gene primers provided the estimates of nucleated cell counts. The method was immunoSEQ multiplex PCR; TCRdb's version includes in-frame clones alone and lacks a portion of them. V, J and clone size were drawn from that table, and D and trimming were deduced from the DNA. Of 150,000 to 200,000 clones listed, more than 70% are singletons. This record belongs to a study of blood T cell repertoires in COVID-19. The overall study: COVID-19 samples, acute and convalescent, were from the United States, Italy and Spain. The cDNA or gDNA used as material had been derived from T cells, B-cell-depleted T cells, or PBMCs.

This CDR3 comprises 15 residues. V was cut by 5 bases and J by 2 bases, with 16 bases left in between. Germline loops: CDR1 SGHAT, CDR2 FQNNGV. The sample was peripheral blood. The V and J genes are TRBV11-2 and TRBJ2-7; the D gene is possibly TRBD1 (6 bases). The sequence derives from an elderly woman with active or convalescent COVID-19. CDR3 region: CASSVGSTGTYEQYF. The CDR3 bases are TGTGCCAGCAGCGTGGGATCCACAGGGACCTACGAGCAGTACTTC.